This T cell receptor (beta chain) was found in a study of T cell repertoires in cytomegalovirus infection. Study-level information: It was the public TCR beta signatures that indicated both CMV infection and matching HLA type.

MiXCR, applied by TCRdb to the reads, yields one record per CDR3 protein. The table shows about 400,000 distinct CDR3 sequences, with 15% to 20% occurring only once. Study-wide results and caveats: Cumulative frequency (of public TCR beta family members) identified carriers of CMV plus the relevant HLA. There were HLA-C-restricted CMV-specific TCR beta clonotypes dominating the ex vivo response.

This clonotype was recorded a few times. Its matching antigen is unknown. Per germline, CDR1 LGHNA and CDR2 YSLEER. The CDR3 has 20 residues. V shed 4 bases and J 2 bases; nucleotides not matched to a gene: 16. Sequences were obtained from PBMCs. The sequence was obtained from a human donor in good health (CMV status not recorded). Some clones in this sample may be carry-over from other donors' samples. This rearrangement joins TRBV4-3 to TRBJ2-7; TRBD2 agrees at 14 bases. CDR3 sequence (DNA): TGCGCCAGCAGCCCCGGTCCTGGGGCCGGACTAGCGGGGGGACCCTACGAGCAGTACTTC. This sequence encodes CASSPGPGAGLAGGPYEQYF.